The present TCR beta chain was sequenced within a study of T-cell reconstitution after alpha-beta-depleted transplantation in children. Molecular barcoding with unique molecular identifiers was used for the TCRbeta library. TCRdb used MiXCR to reprocess the PCR reads, holding one entry per CDR3 protein. The sample shows about 370,000 distinct CDR3 sequences, about a fifth of them seen only once. The TCR was taken from a human donor who donated a stem cell graft to a child with acute myeloid leukemia. Sequencing used PBMCs from the stem cell graft donor, obtained from the stem cell graft.

The CDR3 is CASSPQGEGYEQYF. The DNA for the CDR3 is TGTGCCAGCAGTCCCCAGGGAGAGGGCTACGAGCAGTACTTC. This chain joins TRBV27 and TRBJ2-7, with D perhaps assigned TRBD1 or TRBD2 (5 bases each). CDR1 and CDR2 from the germline V gene are MNHEY and SMNVEV (reference sequence). Trimming shortened V by 5 bases and J by 3 bases, and 14 bases separated the two germline ends. The CDR3 is 14 amino acids.